This T cell receptor beta chain comes out of a study of cytomegalovirus exposure and HLA in healthy donors. This CDR3 contains 16 residues. With 4 bases clipped from V and 4 bases from J, the junction kept 9 bases outside the gene matches. The germline V gene encodes CDR1 SGHDN and CDR2 FVKESK. 60 Vbeta and 13 Jbeta primers were used in PCR. Data came from immunoSEQ multiplex PCR; TCRdb stores just in-frame clones and leaves some out. The data show 80,000 to 100,000 clones, with roughly 70% seen just once and 2% to 3% held by the top ten. Overall study findings and caveats: With further analysis later on, most CMV-associated TCR beta chains appeared HLA-restricted.

For this clone: Its antigen is currently unknown.

This receptor was taken from a man in his fifties in good health and CMV-seronegative. The sequenced sample consisted of PBMCs. The genes are TRBV14 and TRBJ2-1; 8 bases fit TRBD1. The CDR3, as DNA: TGTGCCAGCAGCCTCCCTACAGGGGGAATTTACAATGAGCAGTTCTTC. Residues: CASSLPTGGIYNEQFF.